This T cell receptor (beta chain) came from a study of HIV-infected patients and healthy controls (dated by TCRdb to between 2012 and 2015). Notes on the research overall: CD4 counts rose modestly but significantly in about 85% of the 16 patients after three months of therapy, yet stayed below normal ranges. The CD4:CD8 ratio rose slightly, whereas CD8 counts showed no consistent shift during early therapy. Viral load fell below detection in about 65% of the 16 patients by the second bleed and in all patients following a further year of therapy. Relative to controls, total CDR3 counts per chain did not differ significantly, and patients lacked overall T-cell lymphocytopenia. Whether deep TCR repertoire sequencing of small blood samples from HIV patients could capture immune perturbation and reconstitution was tested in the study.

At least ten counts were recorded for this clonotype. No cognate antigen has been identified for it. The sample holds no much larger clone one base away, and base qualities are not on file. The CDR1 and CDR2 encoded by the germline V gene are SNHLY and FYNNEI. Inclusive of the bounding cysteine and phenylalanine, the CDR3 is 15 residues long. Kept here is only the CDR3 DNA, which spans 45 bases and is read in frame from base 1. After removal of 7 bases from V and 3 bases from J, the junction retains 3 bases not matched to a gene. Using SuperScript III with primers targeting the alpha and beta constant regions, 500 to 550 ng of RNA was reverse transcribed. Separate alpha and beta chain libraries were generated by chain-specific third strand synthesis with multiplexing indices. In the protocol, all rearrangements within a chain were amplified with a single primer pair so that primer bias was avoided, and molecular barcodes were added to each cDNA molecule. The SP2 sequencing primer site and a random hexamer were carried on a 5' RACE adapter, to which purified cDNA was joined by T4 RNA Ligase 1. With slow temperature ramps used to favor optimal annealing, second strand synthesis was primed from the SP2 site with Phusion polymerase. Two random hexamer sequences, both added before amplification and joined together, made up the 12-nucleotide barcode of each molecule. A brief initial PCR introduced P5 and P7 adapter elements together with a second index, and an approximately 23-cycle amplification PCR using P5s and P7 primers was subsequently performed. Libraries received 27 PCR cycles in total, were quantified on a Qubit, sized on a Bioanalyzer, and diluted to 3.5 to 5 nM. The normalized libraries were sequenced on an Illumina MiSeq using 2 x 250 paired-end kits. Reverse transcription reactions were cleaned up on MinElute columns and eluted into about 11 ul Tris-Cl. A 1:1 ratio of AMPure XP beads was used to clean the adapter ligations after they had run for over 20 hours at 16 degrees C. In the source study's methods: Demultiplexed FASTQ files were processed with a modified Decombinator that output V, J, insert and barcode information. Sequences that shared a barcode but differed from the dominant sequence were discarded as errors, and original cDNA molecules were estimated by counting barcodes clustered at Levenshtein distance 3. Downstream analyses used R packages ineq, vegan, igraph and RCytoscape, with IMGT nomenclature and CDR3 definitions. V gene usage was computed over distinct sequences, each TCR counted once to avoid skew from clonal expansion. Whenever two unique CDR3 amino acid sequences within a donor differed by a single Levenshtein edit, similarity networks linked them. The authors compiled published HIV-specific CDR3s (roughly 86 alpha, approximately 700 beta) and CMV-specific CDR3s (more than 12 alpha, a few hundred beta) and searched for them in the repertoires. Random subsampling to size-matched repertoires demonstrated that the decreased diversity in patients did not result from their lower sequence numbers. TCRdb redid the processing of the public reads, applying fastp at Q25 and MiXCR, and retained in-frame beta chains. Each entry is one CDR3 protein sequence, shown with its most common DNA and genes. The V and J calls were determined by TCRdb, not by the authors. The sample table shows about 8,600 distinct CDR3 sequences, and 8.7% are seen once. Approximately 23% of the sample lies in the top ten.

Broader findings and caveats from the paper: By Jaccard index and by the count of highly shared sequences, healthy controls shared more CDR3s between individuals than HIV+ patients did. Significantly different mean usage between HIV-infected patients and controls was observed for eight alpha and eight beta V genes. During therapy, HIV-associated CDR3s significantly decreased in frequency, while CMV-associated CDR3s did not change significantly, though most became more frequent. HIV-infected repertoires had significantly higher mean Gini indices than controls, possibly reflecting oligoclonality. Compared with untreated HIV+ repertoires, healthy control repertoires had roughly threefold more distinct CDR3s and a higher Shannon diversity. In the study, no determination of donor HLA types was made. Treated samples represented only 2 to 3 months of therapy, a duration arguably insufficient for detecting immune reconstitution in view of low adult thymic output. Processing was restricted to sixteen HIV-infected individuals, which the authors judged to be a major constraint on the generalizability of the findings. The apparent post-therapy recovery of the Gini index in HIV-infected patients was not reproduced in size-matched repertoire data. The observed differences in diversity were not explained by the slight differences in age and sex profiles between the study cohorts. Alpha-chain CDR3s from MAIT cells appeared at high frequency in healthy controls but were severely depleted in HIV+ repertoires. Differing numbers of distinct sequences in patients and controls hindered comparison, and size-matching assigned excessive weight to rare events in the HIV-infected data. Alpha-beta chain pairing was not determined in the samples. Using whole blood restricted sequencing depth and prevented separating the dynamics of distinct T-cell subpopulations.

The study collected follow-up blood from HIV-infected patients roughly three months, about 14 weeks, after antiretroviral therapy began. Whole blood was used without fractionating the cells, so the repertoire represented all peripheral T cells without sorting. For RNA extraction, approximately 2.3 ml of peripheral blood was collected into Tempus tubes. Patients with febrile or AIDS-related illness, tumors, hepatitis B or C coinfection, immunomodulatory therapy, recent vaccination or treatment interruptions were excluded from enrollment. Residual genomic DNA was removed with the TURBO-DNase kit and globin mRNA was depleted with GLOBINclear.

The receptor comes from an adult with HIV infection. Sample: blood, taken during antiretroviral therapy. The chain links TRBV2 with TRBJ2-3, and 14 junctional nucleotides match TRBD2. The CDR3 region: CASKGTSGSTDTQYF. The nucleotide sequence is given as TGTGCCAGCAAGGGGACTAGCGGGAGTACAGATACGCAGTATTTT.